A single sample is the source of the 27 T cell receptor beta chains below, sequenced in a study of blood T cell repertoires in COVID-19. Method: immunoSEQ multiplex PCR; TCRdb's copy keeps in-frame clones and lacks some. Found here are some 130,000 clones, approximately 89% of them singletons; the top ten hold approximately 10%. The sample comprised peripheral blood. These receptors came from a man in his forties or fifties with acute or convalescent COVID-19.

To note about this clone: The junction departs from the called germline gene at one end, perhaps through a read error. The V call is TRBV7-7, the J call TRBJ2-1; 9 bases line up with TRBD2. Germline V CDR1 and CDR2: SSHAT, FNYEAQ (reference sequence). The CDR3 contains 14 residues. CDR3 DNA: TGTGCTAGCAGCCTTAGCGGGAGTAGCAATGAGCAGTTCTTC. Residues: CASSLSGSSNEQFF.

The chain recombines TRBV6-1 with TRBJ1-2; 7 nucleotides align to TRBD1. With V trimmed by 1 base and J by 13 bases, 6 bases remained unmatched. Per germline, CDR1 MNHNS and CDR2 SASEGT. This CDR3 has 12 residues. The CDR3 coding sequence is TGTGCCAGCAGTGAAGGATGGACAGGCCGCACCTTC. As protein: CASSEGWTGRTF.

The rearrangement joins TRBV27 to TRBJ1-1; D is unresolved. The germline V gene encodes CDR1 MNHEY and CDR2 SMNVEV (reference sequence). This CDR3 comprises 13 residues. V was pared by 3 bases and J by 1 base, with 6 bases between. CDR3: CASSFEENTEAFF. The CDR3 nucleotides read TGTGCCAGCAGTTTTGAGGAGAACACTGAAGCTTTCTTT.

The rearrangement links TRBV28 to TRBJ1-1; D is possibly TRBD1 (6 bases). This CDR3 region has 13 residues. Germline V gene lookup returns CDR1 MDHEN and CDR2 SYDVKM. V lost 5 bases and J lost 4, with 11 bases in between. CDR3 region: CASSLYRATEAFF. For the CDR3, the DNA is TGTGCCAGCAGTCTATACAGGGCCACTGAAGCTTTCTTT.

The chain carries TRBV10-3 and TRBJ1-5, with 8 nucleotides matching TRBD1. The CDR3 totals 14 residues. Germline V gives CDR1 ENHRY, CDR2 SYGVKD. V lost 8 bases to trimming and J lost 0 bases; unmatched junction nucleotides: 3. CDR3 nucleotides: TGTGCCATCGACAGGGGCTATAGCAATCAGCCCCAGCATTTT. As protein: CAIDRGYSNQPQHF.

The chain links TRBV20-1 to TRBJ2-3, with TRBD2 matching 7 bases. The CDR3 is made up of 14 amino acids. Germline lookup yields CDR1 DFQATT and CDR2 SNEGSKA (reference sequence). The ends lost 3 bases at V and 5 bases at J; junction bases unmatched: 8. The CDR3 bases are TGCAGTGCTAGTAGTCGAGCGGGGTTAGATACGCAGTATTTT. This codes for CSASSRAGLDTQYF.

J is TRBJ1-1 and V is TRBV28; D gene uncertain. This CDR3 spans 15 amino acids. V was trimmed by 5 bases and J by 8 bases, leaving 21 bases between them. Germline lookup yields CDR1 MDHEN and CDR2 SYDVKM. CDR3 nucleotide sequence: TGTGCCAGCAGTGCGCACACCGGGAGAATTACAGAAGCTTTCTTT. As protein: CASSAHTGRITEAFF.

The chain carries TRBV27 and TRBJ2-7; 9 positions match TRBD2. Germline lookup yields CDR1 MNHEY and CDR2 SMNVEV (reference sequence). This CDR3 has 15 residues. The J segment lost 0 bases and the V segment lost 4 bases, leaving 4 bases of the junction unmatched. This CDR3 is CASSSLTSGSYEQYF. The CDR3 DNA reads TGTGCCAGCAGTTCTCTGACTAGCGGCTCCTACGAGCAGTACTTC.

This chain joins TRBV28 and TRBJ2-7, with 11 bases that match TRBD1. This CDR3 has 15 amino acids. V dropped 2 bases and J dropped 9; count of bases not matched to a gene: 9. Germline CDR1 and CDR2: MDHEN and SYDVKM. The CDR3 region is CASSLRDRGAVRQYF. The CDR3 nucleotides are TGTGCCAGCAGTTTACGGGACAGGGGGGCTGTTCGGCAGTACTTC.

This chain joins TRBV18 and TRBJ1-2, with unresolved D. CDR1 is KGHSH and CDR2 is LQKENI in the germline V gene. The CDR3 sequence is 16 residues long. The V and J ends lost 6 bases and 0 bases respectively, with 17 bases between them. The CDR3 nucleotides are TGTGCCAGCTCGAAAGACATCGACGATTCTAACTATGGCTACACCTTC. Its protein product is CASSKDIDDSNYGYTF.

CDR3 sequence: CAWSDRQGYNEQFF. The CDR3 DNA sequence: TGTGCCTGGAGTGATCGACAGGGTTACAATGAGCAGTTCTTC. The chain recombines TRBV30 with TRBJ2-1; 7 bases match TRBD1. Germline CDR1 reads GTSNPN; CDR2 reads SVGIG (reference sequence). Germline trimming cut 1 base from V and 4 bases from J; bases unmatched to any gene: 4. The CDR3 loop spans 14 amino acids.

The chain has TRBV23-1 and TRBJ1-3; D uncertain. TRBV23-1 is reported as an ORF; its role is uncertain. V was cut by 0 bases and J by 4 bases, with 16 bases left in between. The CDR3 extends over 17 amino acids. CDR3 in amino acids: CASSQSIPRTGGNTIYF. CDR3 coding DNA: TGCGCCAGCAGTCAATCAATCCCCCGGACTGGCGGAAACACCATATATTTT.

This clone occurred a few times. The gene calls are TRBV28 and TRBJ1-2, with 7 bases identical to TRBD1. This CDR3 comprises 13 residues. Germline values: CDR1 MDHEN, CDR2 SYDVKM. The ends lost 6 bases at V and 6 bases at J; junction bases unmatched: 7. CDR3 region: CASSPGRGHGYTF. The CDR3 DNA sequence: TGTGCCAGCAGCCCCGGGAGGGGGCATGGCTACACCTTC.

The chain recombines TRBV4-1 with TRBJ2-3; 10 bases agree with TRBD2. This CDR3 has 18 residues. Germline trimming cut 0 bases from V and 3 bases from J; bases unmatched to any gene: 9. CDR1 MGHRA and CDR2 YSYEKL come from the germline V gene. CDR3: CASSQDLSGRALTDTQYF. DNA for the CDR3: TGCGCCAGCAGCCAAGATCTAAGCGGGAGGGCCCTTACAGATACGCAGTATTTT.

The chain uses TRBV12-2 and TRBJ2-5; TRBD2, the table's D call, lacks a check against the DNA. TRBV12-2 is flagged as a pseudogene. The CDR3 contains 19 residues. The CDR3 coding sequence is TGTGCAAGTCGCTTAGATCACCCTTTCTTTGCGGGAGTGGTAGAGACCCAGTACTTC. Protein sequence: CASRLDHPFFAGVVETQYF.

The chain couples TRBV2 to TRBJ2-1; TRBD2 agrees at 7 bases. The CDR3 totals 17 residues. Germline CDR1 reads SNHLY; CDR2 reads FYNNEI. J lost 3 bases, V lost 3 bases, and 11 bases had no gene match. The CDR3 region has the DNA TGTGCCAGCAGTGAGCTAGCGTACCCGGGAGGCTACAATGAGCAGTTCTTC. Translation: CASSELAYPGGYNEQFF.

This chain uses TRBV28 with TRBJ1-5; a weak D match, TRBD1 (5 bases). This CDR3 comprises 11 residues. The germline CDR1 and CDR2 sequences are MDHEN and SYDVKM. V lost 10 bases and J lost 5, with 9 bases in between. Written as DNA, the CDR3 is TGTGCCACGACAGACGATCAGCCCCAGCATTTT. It is translated as CATTDDQPQHF.

This clone was recorded only once. The chain joins TRBV11-3 to TRBJ2-5, with a possible D match to TRBD2 (6 bases). Germline lookup yields CDR1 SGHNT and CDR2 YENEEA. The germline V and J ends were trimmed by 1 base and 0 bases, with 6 bases remaining between them. The CDR3 length is 14 residues. DNA for the CDR3: TGTGCCAGCAGCTTAGGGGGGGACCAAGAGACCCAGTACTTC. Protein sequence: CASSLGGDQETQYF.

The gene calls are TRBV28 and TRBJ2-4; no definite D call. This CDR3 has 14 amino acids. Trimming pared 2 bases from V and 11 bases from J, leaving 16 bases between. Germline V lookup: CDR1 MDHEN, CDR2 SYDVKM. For the CDR3, the DNA is TGTGCCAGCAGTTTAGGAGCCGTTCCTGGCGTTCAGTACTTC. Protein: CASSLGAVPGVQYF.

This clone was detected a few times. The gene calls are TRBV5-1 and TRBJ1-1; D might be TRBD1 (6 bases). Deletions cut 1 base from V and 5 bases from J, with 12 bases between. The germline gives CDR1 SGHRS, CDR2 YFSETQ. This CDR3 has 14 residues. The CDR3 region is CASSLYSGETEAFF. CDR3 coding DNA: TGCGCCAGCAGCTTGTACTCAGGGGAAACTGAAGCTTTCTTT.

The rearrangement joins TRBV7-9 to TRBJ2-7; 12 bases match TRBD1. Germline V gene lookup returns CDR1 SEHNR and CDR2 FQNEAQ (reference sequence). V lost 5 bases, J lost 5 bases, and 4 bases stayed unmatched. This CDR3 region has 14 residues. The DNA for the CDR3 is TGTGCCAGCAGCACCGGGACAGGGGGCGACGAGCAGTACTTC. This codes for CASSTGTGGDEQYF.

This clone was counted a single time. The gene calls are TRBV28 and TRBJ1-2, with 7 bases lining up with TRBD1. Germline trimming cut 6 bases from V and 5 bases from J; bases unmatched to any gene: 15. The CDR3 has 16 residues. CDR1 MDHEN and CDR2 SYDVKM come from the germline V gene. CDR3 protein: CASRTEGGAYSYGYTF. As DNA, the CDR3 is TGTGCCAGCAGGACCGAAGGGGGCGCTTATTCATATGGCTACACCTTC.

The V and J genes are TRBV28 and TRBJ1-5, with D possibly being TRBD1 (6 bases). Per germline, CDR1 MDHEN and CDR2 SYDVKM. The CDR3 sequence is 16 residues long. V was trimmed by 5 bases and J by 3 bases, leaving 17 bases between them. CDR3 coding DNA: TGTGCCAGCAGTCTCCGAAGAGGGACACTCAATCAGCCCCAGCATTTT. This encodes CASSLRRGTLNQPQHF. The complete variable domain, with remaining parts taken from reference TRBV28 and TRBJ1-5, reads DVKVTQSSRYLVKRTGEKVFLECVQDMDHENMFWYRQDPGLGLRLIYFSYDVKMKEKGDIPEGYSVSREKKERFSLILESASTNQTSMYLCASSLRRGTLNQPQHFGDGTRLSIL.

The genes are TRBV19 and TRBJ2-5, with no clear D. Germline values: CDR1 LNHDA, CDR2 SQIVND (reference sequence). This CDR3 has 15 residues. Trimming left V 5 bases short and J 2 bases short, with 15 bases between. CDR3 loop: CASSWVLQFQETQYF. DNA of the CDR3: TGTGCCAGTAGTTGGGTTCTACAGTTTCAAGAGACCCAGTACTTC.

This clone appeared a few times. V gene TRBV18 combines with J gene TRBJ2-1, with TRBD2 matching 10 bases. CDR1 is KGHSH and CDR2 is LQKENI in the germline V gene. This CDR3 comprises 16 residues. V shed 3 bases, J shed 6 bases, and the junction held 8 bases outside the gene matches. The CDR3 sequence: CASSPTGAGGPNEQFF. The CDR3 DNA follows: TGTGCCAGCTCACCCACGGGAGCGGGAGGGCCCAATGAGCAGTTCTTC.

Turning to this clone: At one end the junction does not follow the germline gene, possibly because of a read error. The CDR3 region has the DNA TGTGCCGGCAGTGACAGGTCTAGCACAGATACGCAGTATTTT. Translation: CAGSDRSSTDTQYF. The rearrangement links TRBV28 to TRBJ2-3, with D possibly being TRBD1 (6 bases). The CDR3 is made up of 14 amino acids. CDR1 is MDHEN, CDR2 SYDVKM, per germline.

This clone was counted once. The V and J genes are TRBV5-1 and TRBJ2-7; D is unclear. Between the trimmed V and J ends, which lost 1 base and 3 bases, there was a span of 5 bases. The CDR3 covers 12 residues. Germline V gives CDR1 SGHRS, CDR2 YFSETQ. The CDR3 loop is CASSLSSYEQYF. CDR3 coding DNA: TGCGCCAGCAGCTTGTCTAGCTACGAGCAGTACTTC.